This TCR beta chain was recovered during a study of T cell responses to AZD1222 COVID-19 vaccine. Data came from immunoSEQ multiplex PCR; TCRdb stores just in-frame clones and leaves some out. The repertoire holds 100,000 or so clones, with roughly 84% as singletons. This CDR3 is built from 16 residues. The V gene's germline CDR1 is SGHRS and CDR2 YFSETQ. Deletions cut 4 bases from V and 2 bases from J, with 15 bases between. The sequence came from an adult who received the AZD1222 COVID-19 vaccine. The rearrangement links TRBV5-1 to TRBJ1-4; tentative D call: TRBD1 (6 bases). The specimen comprised peripheral blood, sampled 28 days after the second AZD1222 dose. The CDR3, as DNA: TGCGCCAGCAGCCCCGGGGGGGGCCTGACTAATGAAAAACTGTTTTTT. It yields the protein CASSPGGGLTNEKLFF.